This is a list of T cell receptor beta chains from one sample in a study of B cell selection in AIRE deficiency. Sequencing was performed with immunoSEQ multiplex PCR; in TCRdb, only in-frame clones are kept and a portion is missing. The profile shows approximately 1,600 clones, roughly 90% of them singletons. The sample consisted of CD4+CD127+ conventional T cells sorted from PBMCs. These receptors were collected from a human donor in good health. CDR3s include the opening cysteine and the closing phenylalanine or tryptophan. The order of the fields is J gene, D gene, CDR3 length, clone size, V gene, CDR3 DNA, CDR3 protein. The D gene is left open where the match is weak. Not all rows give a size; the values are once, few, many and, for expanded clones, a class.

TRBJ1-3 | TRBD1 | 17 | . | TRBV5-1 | TGCGCCAGCAGCCGGGACGTCGGACAGGGGGCTGGAAACACCATATATTTT | CASSRDVGQGAGNTIYF
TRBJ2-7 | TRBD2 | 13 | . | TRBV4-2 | TGTGCCAGCAGCCGTAGCGGGAGTCTTGAGCAGTACTTC | CASSRSGSLEQYF
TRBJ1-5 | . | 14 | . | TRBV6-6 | TGTGCCAGCAGTAGAGGTAGGGGAGATCAGCCCCAGCATTTT | CASSRGRGDQPQHF
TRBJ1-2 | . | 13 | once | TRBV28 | TGTGCCAGCCAGGGTGGCGGTAGCTATGGCTACACCTTC | CASQGGGSYGYTF
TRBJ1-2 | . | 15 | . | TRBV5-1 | TGCGCCAGCAGCTTGGTTGGGTTTCCCTCCGATGGCTACACCTTC | CASSLVGFPSDGYTF
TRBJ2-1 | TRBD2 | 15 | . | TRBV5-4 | TGTGCCAGCAGTCCGGGACTAGCGGAGTACAATGAGCAGTTCTTC | CASSPGLAEYNEQFF
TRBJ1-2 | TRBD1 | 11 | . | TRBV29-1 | TGCAGCGTTGATAGGGGGCTTGGCTACACCTTC | CSVDRGLGYTF
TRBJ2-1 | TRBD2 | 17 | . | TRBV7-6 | TGTGCCAGCAGCATACGGGTACTAGCGGGACAACTCAATGAGCAGTTCTTC | CASSIRVLAGQLNEQFF
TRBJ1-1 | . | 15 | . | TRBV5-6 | TGTGCCAGCAGCTTAGTGGCCGTAATGAACACTGAAGCTTTCTTT | CASSLVAVMNTEAFF
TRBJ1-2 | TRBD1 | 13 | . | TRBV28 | TGTGCCAGCAGCACAGGGGCTCCCCGAGGCTACACCTTC | CASSTGAPRGYTF
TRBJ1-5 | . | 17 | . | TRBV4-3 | TGCGCCAGCAGCCATCGCCTGGTGGGAAGTAGCAATCAGCCCCAGCATTTT | CASSHRLVGSSNQPQHF
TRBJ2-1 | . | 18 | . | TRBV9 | TGTGCCAGCAGCGTAGCTACGGGACTAAGGGGGACCCCGAATGAGCAGTTCTTC | CASSVATGLRGTPNEQFF
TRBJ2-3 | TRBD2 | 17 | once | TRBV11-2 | TGTGCCAGCAGCTCAATGGGACTAGCGTCTAGCACAGATACGCAGTATTTT | CASSSMGLASSTDTQYF
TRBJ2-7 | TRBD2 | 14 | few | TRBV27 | TGTGCCAGCCAGAGCGGGAGGGCCGCCGGGGAGCAGTACTTC | CASQSGRAAGEQYF
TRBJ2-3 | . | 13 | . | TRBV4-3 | TGCGCCAGCAGCCAAGAATTCGGGGATACGCAGTATTTT | CASSQEFGDTQYF
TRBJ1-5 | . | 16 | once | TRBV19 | TGTGCCAGTAGTATTGCTCTGGGTCAGAGGAATCAGCCCCAGCATTTT | CASSIALGQRNQPQHF